The entry below describes one T cell receptor beta chain. Its antigen is unidentified. The record originates from a study of cytomegalovirus exposure and HLA in healthy donors. Study-wide points: Another analysis was done later, and it associated around 17,000 TCR beta sequences with HLA alleles at 0.05 false discovery rate. Previously analyzed data showed that most TCR beta V segments were productive at a frequency of about 87% or about 30%.

The primer mix had 60 Vbeta and 13 Jbeta primers. How the authors handled the data: Per a later analysis, the number of unique TCR beta chains was about 80 million, of which roughly 9.9 million were shared. Data came from immunoSEQ multiplex PCR; TCRdb stores just in-frame clones and leaves some out. V and J calls and clone size are as listed in that table; D and trimming were resolved from the DNA. The data contain under 150,000 clones, approximately 81% of them singletons. The CDR3 runs to 16 residues. Unmatched junction bases numbered 9, after V lost 5 bases and J lost 0 bases. CDR1 is SEHNR and CDR2 is FQNEAQ in the germline V gene (reference sequence).

This chain joins TRBV7-9 and TRBJ1-1; TRBD1 aligns across 7 bases. The clonotype was recovered from a man aged 25 to 40 in good health and CMV-seropositive. What was sequenced was PBMCs. CDR3 nucleotides: TGTGCCAGCAGCATGGGGGACAGAGCCTTGAACACTGAAGCTTTCTTT. The encoded protein is CASSMGDRALNTEAFF.